In this sample, the clone carrying this T cell receptor (beta chain) turned up a few times. What it recognizes is unknown. The sample originates from a study of beta chain features in type 1 diabetes. Study-level background: Examination spanned around 110 million sorted cells from all samples.

Germline V lookup: CDR1 WNHNN, CDR2 SYGVQD (reference sequence). The V and J ends lost 5 bases and 9 bases respectively, with 14 bases between them. CDR3 size: 13 residues. General study findings and limits: Shortening of TCRB CDR3s, moderate but significant, appeared in all four CD4+ subsets of Type 1 diabetes patients.

Every isolated RNA sample was fully reverse transcribed, so sequencing captured expressed TCRB transcripts. Only in-frame clones appear in the TCRdb table, and some are missing; sequencing was by immunoSEQ multiplex PCR. The table has around 170,000 clones, approximately 10% seen once. Sample: central memory CD4+ T cells from blood. The rearrangement joins TRBV10-1 to TRBJ2-1, with D possibly TRBD1 on 6 matching bases. This TCR came from a woman aged 25 to 39 with type 1 diabetes. The CDR3 is CASSSQGNLEQFF. The CDR3 DNA reads TGCGCCAGCAGTTCCCAGGGGAACCTTGAGCAGTTCTTC.